This note documents a single T cell receptor (beta chain) sequence. The antigen is unknown. As for the donors, each was a healthy bone marrow donor. This CDR3 has 15 residues. Trimming stripped 4 bases from V and 4 bases from J, with 12 bases between. Germline V gene data show CDR1 as SGHRS and CDR2 as YFSETQ. The source of the sample is a study of cytomegalovirus exposure and HLA in healthy donors. Study conclusions and caveats: TCR beta V segments were, for the most part, productive about 87% or about 30% of the time in an earlier analysis.

The PCR was carried out with 60 Vbeta primers and 13 Jbeta primers. Here immunoSEQ multiplex PCR was the method, and the copy in TCRdb shows in-frame clones only, minus some. The repertoire holds over 200,000 clones, with around 88% as singletons. Sequenced material: PBMCs. J is TRBJ1-6 and V is TRBV5-1, with D maybe TRBD1 (5 bases). The receptor was derived from a woman aged 18-35 years in good health and CMV-seronegative. As DNA, the CDR3 is TGCGCCAGCAGCGAAGGTCAGGGATATAATTCACCCCTCCACTTT. Residues: CASSEGQGYNSPLHF.